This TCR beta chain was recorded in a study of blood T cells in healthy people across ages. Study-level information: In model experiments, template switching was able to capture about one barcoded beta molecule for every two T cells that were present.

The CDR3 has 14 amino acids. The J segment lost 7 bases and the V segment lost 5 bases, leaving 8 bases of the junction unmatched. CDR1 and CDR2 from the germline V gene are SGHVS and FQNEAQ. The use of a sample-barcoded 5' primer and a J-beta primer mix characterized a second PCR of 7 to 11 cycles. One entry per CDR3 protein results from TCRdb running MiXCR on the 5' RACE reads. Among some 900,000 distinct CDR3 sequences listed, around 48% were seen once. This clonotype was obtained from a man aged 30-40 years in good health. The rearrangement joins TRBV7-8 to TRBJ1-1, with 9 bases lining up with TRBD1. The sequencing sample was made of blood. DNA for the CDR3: TGTGCCAGCAGCAACCGACAGGGGGGATTTGAAGCTTTCTTT. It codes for CASSNRQGGFEAFF.